This is a list of T cell receptor beta chains from one sample in a study of beta chain features in type 1 diabetes. The method was immunoSEQ multiplex PCR; TCRdb's version includes in-frame clones alone and lacks a portion of them. The data show about 700,000 clones, roughly an eighth seen once. Material for sequencing was naive CD4+ T cells from blood. These TCRs come from a man younger than 35 with type 1 diabetes. The CDR3 runs from the conserved cysteine through the conserved F or W. The D gene is left open where the match is weak. Size is stated for part of the rows, as once, few or many counts, or as a class when the clone is expanded.

TGTGCCAGCAGCTTAGGGGACGGCCCCGGCTACACCTTC,CASSLGDGPGYTF,NA,TRBV7-9,TRBJ1-2,NA,13
TGTGCCATCAGTGAGTCGATAGGCCGGGGGCCCACACTAGGCTATGGCTACACCTTC,CAISESIGRGPTLGYGYTF,few,TRBV10-3,TRBJ1-2,NA,19
TGTGCCAGCAGTTTAAGGACAGGGGGGAACACTGAAGCTTTCTTT,CASSLRTGGNTEAFF,NA,TRBV27,TRBJ1-1,TRBD1,15
TGTGCCAGCAGCTTAGTGTGGGGGGACTATGGCTACACCTTC,CASSLVWGDYGYTF,few,TRBV11-2,TRBJ1-2,NA,14
TGCGCCAGCAGCTTGGAGCTGACTAACTACAATGAGCAGTTCTTC,CASSLELTNYNEQFF,NA,TRBV5-1,TRBJ2-1,NA,15
TGTGCCAGTAGTCAGGTGACGGACACTGAAGCTTTCTTT,CASSQVTDTEAFF,NA,TRBV19,TRBJ1-1,NA,13
TGTGCCAGCTCACCACTACAAGAAGATGGCTACACCTTC,CASSPLQEDGYTF,NA,TRBV18,TRBJ1-2,NA,13
TGTGCCAGCTCACCTCAGAATCAGGGAGGCGAGCAGTTCTTC,CASSPQNQGGEQFF,NA,TRBV18,TRBJ2-1,NA,14
TGTGCCAGCAGTGCCTCCGGGACTAGCGCAGAGACCCAGTACTTC,CASSASGTSAETQYF,few,TRBV6-1,TRBJ2-5,TRBD2,15
TGTGCCAGCAGCCGGCAGCGGGGGTCTGTTGAGCAGTTCTTC,CASSRQRGSVEQFF,few,TRBV7-2,TRBJ2-1,TRBD2,14
TGTGCCAGCAGCTCCGCCGGGACTCCGGGTGGCGGAAGAGATACGCAGTATTTT,CASSSAGTPGGGRDTQYF,few,TRBV9,TRBJ2-3,NA,18
TGCAGTGCTAGAACCTACAATGAGCAGTTCTTC,CSARTYNEQFF,NA,TRBV20-1,TRBJ2-1,NA,11
TGTGCCAGCAGCTTGGGGCTCCCAGATACGCAGTATTTT,CASSLGLPDTQYF,few,TRBV11-2,TRBJ2-3,NA,13
TGCGCCAGCAGCCCCGGGGAGGCGACCAATCAGCCCCAGCATTTT,CASSPGEATNQPQHF,few,TRBV4-1,TRBJ1-5,NA,15
TGTGCCAGCAGCTTGGAGGCCCTTTCCTACGAGCAGTACTTC,CASSLEALSYEQYF,few,TRBV5-5,TRBJ2-7,NA,14
TGCAGTGCGCCGGGGGTGAGCTACACCTTC,CSAPGVSYTF,NA,TRBV20-1,TRBJ1-2,NA,10
TGCGCCAGCTCGGACGGAGCAACTGGGGCCAACGTCCTGACTTTC,CASSDGATGANVLTF,few,TRBV5-1,TRBJ2-6,NA,15